These 21 T cell receptor beta chains were all obtained from the same sample, sequenced in a study of cytomegalovirus exposure and HLA in healthy donors. This PCR relied on a set of 60 Vbeta primers and 13 Jbeta primers. Clones were read by immunoSEQ multiplex PCR, and TCRdb kept only the in-frame ones, dropping some. This sample has over 130,000 clones, with approximately 80% found just once. The sample taken for sequencing was PBMCs. These receptors were collected from a man aged 25-45 years in good health and CMV-seropositive.

The chain links TRBV13 to TRBJ1-4; 10 bases line up with TRBD1. The CDR3 extends over 16 amino acids. Germline CDR1 is PRHDT and CDR2 is FYEKMQ (reference sequence). The trim removed 5 bases at V and 0 bases at J, leaving 3 bases unmatched. CDR3 DNA sequence: TGTGCCAGCAGCGACGGACAGGGGGCAACTAATGAAAAACTGTTTTTT. It codes for CASSDGQGATNEKLFF.

V gene TRBV2 combines with J gene TRBJ2-1, with TRBD1 matching 9 bases. This CDR3 comprises 14 residues. Germline trimming cut 6 bases from V and 9 bases from J; bases unmatched to any gene: 9. Germline V gives CDR1 SNHLY, CDR2 FYNNEI. The CDR3 sequence is CASSSGQGASEQFF. For the CDR3, the DNA is TGTGCCAGCAGCTCGGGACAGGGAGCGAGTGAGCAGTTCTTC.

In nucleotides, the CDR3 is TGTGCCAGCACCAGGGGACTAGCAAAACGAGAGGAGCAGTACTTC. Amino acids: CASTRGLAKREEQYF. The rearrangement uses TRBV6-5 and TRBJ2-7; 9 bases align to TRBD2. Germline trimming cut 7 bases from V and 7 bases from J; bases unmatched to any gene: 14. The germline CDR1 and CDR2 sequences are MNHEY and SVGAGI. The CDR3 contains 15 residues.

J is TRBJ1-5 and V is TRBV7-9; perhaps TRBD1 as D (6 bases). The CDR3 loop spans 15 amino acids. V shed 5 bases and J shed 4 bases, with 15 bases lying between them. CDR1 and CDR2 from the germline V gene are SEHNR and FQNEAQ (reference sequence). In DNA, the CDR3 is TGTGCCAGCAGCGGAGGAGGGGGGGGAAATCAGCCCCAGCATTTT. Its translation is CASSGGGGGNQPQHF.

V is TRBV27 and J is TRBJ1-2; 7 nucleotides match TRBD1. This CDR3 contains 14 residues. V dropped 4 bases and J dropped 1; count of bases not matched to a gene: 3. Per the germline V gene, CDR1 is MNHEY and CDR2 is SMNVEV (reference sequence). The CDR3 DNA reads as TGTGCCAGCAGTTCGGGACAGTATAACTATGGCTACACCTTC. It codes for CASSSGQYNYGYTF.

V gene TRBV4-2 combines with J gene TRBJ1-4; D is ambiguous. Trimming pared 6 bases from V and 8 bases from J, leaving 16 bases between. The CDR3 contains 14 residues. The germline V gene encodes CDR1 LGHNA and CDR2 YNFKEQ. The CDR3 sequence: CASSKVGSEEKLFF. The CDR3, as DNA: TGTGCCAGCAGTAAAGTGGGCAGTGAGGAAAAACTGTTTTTT.

As concerns this clone: The sample holds other DNA sequences that translate to the same CDR3. The gene calls are TRBV18 and TRBJ1-6, with 11 positions matching TRBD1. V gave up 2 bases and J gave up 9 bases; unmatched junction bases: 0. Per the germline V gene, CDR1 is KGHSH and CDR2 is LQKENI. This CDR3 has 14 residues. The CDR3 protein is CASSPGTGGSPLHF. In nucleotides, the CDR3 is TGTGCCAGCTCACCAGGGACAGGGGGTTCACCCCTCCACTTT.

This clone was observed once. J is TRBJ1-2 and V is TRBV5-4; tentative D call: TRBD1 (5 bases). Trimming stripped 3 bases from V and 4 bases from J, with 13 bases between. CDR1 and CDR2 (germline): SGHNT, YYREEE (reference sequence). The CDR3 extends over 14 amino acids. The CDR3 loop reads CASSWGEGGYGYTF. CDR3 in DNA: TGTGCCAGCAGCTGGGGGGAGGGAGGCTATGGCTACACCTTC.

V and J are TRBV2 and TRBJ1-5, with 7 nucleotides matching TRBD1. After removal of 1 base from V and 5 bases from J, the junction contained 2 bases not matched to a gene. The germline V gene encodes CDR1 SNHLY and CDR2 FYNNEI. This CDR3 contains 14 residues. CDR3 amino acids: CASSEETGYQPQHF. The DNA of the CDR3 is TGTGCCAGCAGTGAAGAGACAGGGTATCAGCCCCAGCATTTT.

The chain is built from TRBV28 and TRBJ1-6; D not certain. The V end lost 3 bases, the J end lost 0 bases, and 9 bases lay between the germline ends. The germline gives CDR1 MDHEN, CDR2 SYDVKM. The CDR3 is 16 amino acids. In nucleotides, the CDR3 is TGTGCCAGCAGTTTTGGCGGGATCTCCTATAATTCACCCCTCCACTTT. Translated: CASSFGGISYNSPLHF.

This chain uses TRBV29-1 with TRBJ2-7, with TRBD1 matching over 7 bases. The CDR3 is 13 amino acids. Trimming at V came to 6 bases and at J to 5 bases, leaving 10 bases not matched to a gene. CDR1 is SQVTM, CDR2 ANQGSEA, per germline. CDR3 coding DNA: TGCAGCGTCCTACAGGGGCCTGGGGACGAGCAGTACTTC. It translates to CSVLQGPGDEQYF.

Only a few counts were recorded for this clone. The chain carries TRBV6-1 and TRBJ1-4; 8 bases agree with TRBD1. V shed 7 bases and J 2 bases; nucleotides not matched to a gene: 3. This CDR3 contains 14 residues. Germline CDR1 is MNHNS and CDR2 is SASEGT. The chain's CDR3 is CASTRQGTNEKLFF. CDR3 DNA sequence: TGTGCCAGCACTAGACAGGGGACTAATGAAAAACTGTTTTTT.

The genes are TRBV21-1 and TRBJ2-7; the D segment call TRBD1 is taken from the table without a DNA check. TRBV21-1 is a listed pseudogene. The CDR3 covers 15 residues. CDR3 protein: CASSKGNRVPYEQYF. In DNA form, the CDR3 reads TGTGCCAGCAGCAAAGGGAACAGGGTCCCCTACGAGCAGTACTTC.

This sequence joins TRBV28 and TRBJ2-7; 7 bases are a match to TRBD2. CDR3 length: 13 residues. Losses at the gene ends were 6 bases for V and 9 bases for J; bases not matched to a gene: 11. Germline V gene lookup returns CDR1 MDHEN and CDR2 SYDVKM. The CDR3 DNA reads as TGTGCCAGCAGACCCGGGGAATCGGGAGGGCAGTACTTC. Encoded protein: CASRPGESGGQYF.

The CDR3, as DNA: TGTGCCACCGCAACAGGGCCCGGATCCTACGAGCAGTACTTC. Protein product: CATATGPGSYEQYF. V gene TRBV19 combines with J gene TRBJ2-7; D is possibly TRBD1 (6 bases). Germline V lookup: CDR1 LNHDA, CDR2 SQIVND (reference sequence). V shed 10 bases and J shed 1 base, with 17 bases lying between them. The CDR3 has 14 amino acids.

This clone has a single count. The V and J genes are TRBV27 and TRBJ1-6, with D uncertain. V shed 3 bases and J shed 10 bases, with 7 bases lying between them. The V gene's germline CDR1 is MNHEY and CDR2 SMNVEV (reference sequence). The CDR3 extends over 12 amino acids. CDR3 DNA sequence: TGTGCCAGCAGTTTCCCCCGGTCACCCCTCCACTTT. The encoded protein is CASSFPRSPLHF.

The CDR3 DNA reads TGTGCCAGCAGGGGGGGGTCGAACACTGAAGCTTTCTTT. Protein sequence: CASRGGSNTEAFF. The genes are TRBV7-9 and TRBJ1-1; D might be TRBD1 (5 bases). CDR3 size: 13 residues. V lost 6 bases and J 1 base, leaving 9 bases between the germline ends. The germline V gene encodes CDR1 SEHNR and CDR2 FQNEAQ (reference sequence).

This clone has just one count. The chain recombines TRBV5-6 with TRBJ2-3, with D uncertain. This CDR3 is built from 12 residues. V shed 3 bases and J shed 6 bases, with 8 bases lying between them. Germline CDR1 and CDR2: SGHDT and YYEEEE. The CDR3 reads CASSSRQDTQYF. The CDR3 DNA is TGTGCCAGCAGCTCTCGCCAGGATACGCAGTATTTT.

The chain employs TRBV7-2 and TRBJ2-7, with D unresolved. The CDR3 totals 15 residues. Germline loops: CDR1 SGHTA, CDR2 FQGNSA. V gave up 5 bases and J gave up 6 bases, with 20 bases separating them. CDR3 residues: CASSRIPTTAPEQYF. Here the CDR3 DNA reads TGTGCCAGCAGCCGCATTCCCACGACTGCGCCCGAGCAGTACTTC.

This sequence joins TRBV20-1 and TRBJ2-1, with a weak D call TRBD2 (5 bases). This CDR3 is built from 11 residues. Trimming took off 5 bases at V and 10 bases at J, with 12 bases between the two ends. CDR1 and CDR2 from the germline V gene are DFQATT and SNEGSKA (reference sequence). In nucleotides, the CDR3 is TGCAGTGCTTCAAAAGCGGAAGAGCAGTTCTTC. The encoded protein is CSASKAEEQFF.

The chain joins TRBV9 to TRBJ2-1; 8 bases align to TRBD2. J was trimmed by 7 bases and V by 0 bases; bases with no gene match: 9. The CDR3 spans 16 residues. Per germline, CDR1 SGDLS and CDR2 YYNGEE. CDR3 DNA: TGTGCCAGCAGCGTAGCTACTAGCGGAGTCGTGAATGAGCAGTTCTTC. Translated, it gives CASSVATSGVVNEQFF.